One sample yielded the 16 T cell receptor beta chains listed below, sequenced in a study of blood T cells in healthy people across ages. Sample-barcoded 5' priming and a J-beta primer mix drove a second PCR of 7 to 11 cycles. TCRdb called the 5' RACE reads again in MiXCR, with one record for every CDR3 protein. The sample holds around 280,000 distinct CDR3 sequences; less than 30% are singletons and the top ten take roughly 28%. The specimen was blood. The receptors were gathered from a woman aged 70-85 years in good health.

This clonotype turned up a few times. The genes are TRBV28 and TRBJ2-1, with 8 bases matching TRBD2. The trim removed 4 bases at V and 8 bases at J, leaving 10 bases unmatched. The CDR3 totals 15 residues. CDR1 is MDHEN, CDR2 SYDVKM, per germline. The CDR3 protein is CASSSTAGEGDEQFF. For the CDR3, the DNA is TGTGCCAGCAGTTCCACAGCGGGAGAGGGGGATGAGCAGTTCTTC.

This clonotype occurred many times. The gene calls are TRBV7-2 and TRBJ1-4; D is possibly TRBD1 (5 bases). The CDR3 has 15 residues. Germline V lookup: CDR1 SGHTA, CDR2 FQGNSA. The ends were cut back, 1 base at V and 8 bases at J, with 14 bases in the middle. The CDR3 here is CASSLGGFGLEKLFF. CDR3 sequence (DNA): TGTGCCAGCAGCTTAGGGGGGTTTGGTCTAGAAAAACTGTTTTTT.

This clonotype was counted a few times. The V and J genes are TRBV5-5 and TRBJ2-5, with D uncertain. The CDR3 covers 15 residues. Deletions cut 1 base from V and 2 bases from J, with 12 bases between. Germline CDR1 and CDR2: SGHKS and YYEKEE (reference sequence). The CDR3 loop reads CASSLRLAEQETQYF. CDR3 coding DNA: TGTGCCAGCAGCTTGCGTCTGGCAGAACAAGAGACCCAGTACTTC.

This clonotype was detected many times. The gene calls are TRBV7-8 and TRBJ2-5; no clear D gene. V was cut by 1 base and J by 10 bases, with 10 bases left in between. This CDR3 spans 12 amino acids. Per germline, CDR1 SGHVS and CDR2 FQNEAQ. The CDR3 nucleotides read TGTGCCAGCAGCTTAGTGGTGGATCGCCAGTACTTC. It yields the protein CASSLVVDRQYF.

The sample holds many counts of this clonotype. This chain links TRBV5-1 with TRBJ1-1; D is possibly TRBD1 (6 bases). Trimming took 4 bases from V and 1 from J, leaving 11 bases between them. This CDR3 is built from 14 residues. Germline assignment: CDR1 SGHRS and CDR2 YFSETQ. The CDR3 bases are TGCGCCAGCAGCCCAGGGGACCAGAACACTGAAGCTTTCTTT. Its translation: CASSPGDQNTEAFF.

This sequence joins TRBV20-1 and TRBJ1-1, with D maybe TRBD1 (5 bases). Germline loops: CDR1 DFQATT, CDR2 SNEGSKA (reference sequence). The length of the CDR3 is 15 residues. V was clipped by 1 base and J by 0 bases, with 12 bases between them. CDR3 sequence reads: CSARATGHLNTEAFF. DNA of the CDR3: TGCAGTGCTAGAGCGACCGGACACCTGAACACTGAAGCTTTCTTT.

The chain is built from TRBV28 and TRBJ1-5; D not resolved. V gave up 7 bases and J gave up 4 bases, with 8 bases separating them. This CDR3 region has 12 residues. Germline assignment: CDR1 MDHEN and CDR2 SYDVKM. CDR3 loop: CASTNRNQPQHF. The CDR3 DNA is TGTGCCAGCACCAACAGAAATCAGCCCCAGCATTTT.

This clonotype has at least ten counts. This CDR3 is CSARESGANVLTF. DNA of the CDR3: TGCAGCGCGCGGGAATCTGGGGCCAACGTCCTGACTTTC. V is TRBV29-1 and J is TRBJ2-6; D is perhaps TRBD2 (6 bases). The CDR3 has 13 amino acids. V shed 7 bases and J shed 1 base, with 8 bases lying between them. CDR1 SQVTM and CDR2 ANQGSEA come from the germline V gene.

This chain uses TRBV5-5 with TRBJ1-4; no clear D. The germline V gene has CDR1 SGHKS and CDR2 YYEKEE (reference sequence). V dropped 1 base and J dropped 8 bases, with 18 bases sitting between them. The CDR3 consists of 16 residues. CDR3 residues: CASSLRGGSLNEKLFF. Written as DNA, the CDR3 is TGTGCCAGCAGCTTGCGAGGCGGCTCTCTTAACGAAAAACTGTTTTTT. The full variable domain, its missing parts supplied by reference TRBV5-5 and TRBJ1-4, is DAGVTQSPTHLIKTRGQQVTLRCSPISGHKSVSWYQQVLGQGPQFIFQYYEKEERGRGNFPDRFSARQFPNYSSELNVNALLLGDSALYLCASSLRGGSLNEKLFFGSGTQLSVL.

The CDR3 sequence: CATSRDRIGSEAFF. The CDR3 coding sequence is TGTGCCACCAGCAGAGATAGGATCGGGTCTGAAGCTTTCTTT. This chain uses TRBV15 with TRBJ1-1; D is undetermined. CDR1 and CDR2 (germline): LNHNV, YYDKDF (reference sequence). With 0 bases removed from V and 6 bases from J, the gap between germline ends came to 11 bases. The CDR3 extends over 14 amino acids.

This clonotype was counted many times. This chain links TRBV7-2 with TRBJ2-5; TRBD2 aligns across 10 bases. J was trimmed by 1 base and V by 4 bases; bases with no gene match: 6. Per the germline V gene, CDR1 is SGHTA and CDR2 is FQGNSA. The CDR3 runs to 16 residues. The CDR3 sequence: CASSSRAGGIQETQYF. The CDR3 bases are TGTGCCAGCAGCTCCCGAGCGGGAGGGATCCAAGAGACCCAGTACTTC.

The gene calls are TRBV7-2 and TRBJ1-4; D gene ambiguous. Germline CDR1 SGHTA, CDR2 FQGNSA. V was pared by 5 bases and J by 7 bases, with 14 bases between. The CDR3 consists of 14 residues. Here the CDR3 DNA reads TGTGCCAGCAGCCCCCGGAGCGGCAGTGAAAAACTGTTTTTT. Translating gives CASSPRSGSEKLFF. Together with reference TRBV7-2 and TRBJ1-4, the CDR3 gives the full variable domain: GAGVSQSPSNKVTEKGKDVELRCDPISGHTALYWYRQSLGQGLEFLIYFQGNSAPDKSGLPSDRFSAERTGGSVSTLTIQRTQQEDSAVYLCASSPRSGSEKLFFGSGTQLSVL.

As regards this clonotype: One junction end disagrees with the germline gene, perhaps due to a read error. The rearrangement links TRBV5-5 to TRBJ2-1, with D possibly being TRBD2 (6 bases). Germline V gene sequence: CDR1 SGHKS, CDR2 YYEKEE (reference sequence). CDR3 size: 16 residues. This chain's CDR3 is CASRLEGGASYNEQFF. As DNA, the CDR3 is TGTGCCAGCAGGTTGGAGGGCGGGGCGTCCTACAATGAGCAGTTCTTC.

The genes are TRBV2 and TRBJ2-1; 7 bases map to TRBD1. Germline assignment: CDR1 SNHLY and CDR2 FYNNEI. The CDR3 runs 15 residues. J gave up 0 bases and V 6 bases, and 5 bases lay outside the gene matches. This chain's CDR3 is CASRPGGSSYNEQFF. CDR3 nucleotides: TGTGCCAGCAGGCCAGGGGGTAGCTCCTACAATGAGCAGTTCTTC.

This clonotype was found a few times. CDR3 coding DNA: TGTGCCAGCAATCTGGATGTGGGGGAAGAGACCCAGTACTTC. This gives the protein CASNLDVGEETQYF. The gene calls are TRBV7-2 and TRBJ2-5; D may match TRBD1 or TRBD2 (5 bases each). The CDR3 has 14 amino acids. Germline CDR1 SGHTA, CDR2 FQGNSA. The V end was cut by 7 bases, the J end by 3 bases, with 15 bases between.

This clonotype was observed a few times. V gene TRBV5-1 combines with J gene TRBJ2-1; TRBD2 agrees at 12 bases. The CDR3 is 16 amino acids. J lost 5 bases, V lost 6 bases, and 9 bases had no gene match. Germline assignment: CDR1 SGHRS and CDR2 YFSETQ. CDR3 sequence: CASNPSSGRANNEQFF. DNA for the CDR3: TGCGCCAGCAACCCGTCTAGCGGGAGGGCCAACAATGAGCAGTTCTTC.